This TCR beta chain comes out of a study of blood T cells in healthy people across ages. CDR3 size: 13 residues. Trimming took 0 bases from V and 9 from J, leaving 10 bases between them. Germline assignment: CDR1 SGDLS and CDR2 YYNGEE. PCR was performed a second time for roughly 7 to 12 cycles using a sample-barcoded 5' primer and a J-beta primer mix. MiXCR was run by TCRdb on the 5' RACE reads, yielding one entry per CDR3 protein. This table has fewer than 2,000,000 distinct CDR3 sequences, roughly two fifths appearing once. The receptor was isolated from a human donor in good health. The specimen was blood. The rearrangement joins TRBV9 to TRBJ2-1, with D unclear. CDR3 sequence: CASSVDSVVEQFF. CDR3 bases: TGTGCCAGCAGCGTAGATTCGGTGGTTGAGCAGTTCTTC.